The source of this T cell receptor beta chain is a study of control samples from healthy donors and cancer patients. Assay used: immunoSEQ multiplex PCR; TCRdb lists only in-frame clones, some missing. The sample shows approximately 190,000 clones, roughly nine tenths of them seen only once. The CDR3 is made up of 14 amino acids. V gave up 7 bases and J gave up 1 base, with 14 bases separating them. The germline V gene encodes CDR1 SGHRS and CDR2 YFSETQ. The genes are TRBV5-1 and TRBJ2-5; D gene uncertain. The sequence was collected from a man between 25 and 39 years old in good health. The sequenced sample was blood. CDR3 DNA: TGCGCCAGCGCTGACGCCCCTCCCCAAGAGACCCAGTACTTC. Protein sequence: CASADAPPQETQYF.